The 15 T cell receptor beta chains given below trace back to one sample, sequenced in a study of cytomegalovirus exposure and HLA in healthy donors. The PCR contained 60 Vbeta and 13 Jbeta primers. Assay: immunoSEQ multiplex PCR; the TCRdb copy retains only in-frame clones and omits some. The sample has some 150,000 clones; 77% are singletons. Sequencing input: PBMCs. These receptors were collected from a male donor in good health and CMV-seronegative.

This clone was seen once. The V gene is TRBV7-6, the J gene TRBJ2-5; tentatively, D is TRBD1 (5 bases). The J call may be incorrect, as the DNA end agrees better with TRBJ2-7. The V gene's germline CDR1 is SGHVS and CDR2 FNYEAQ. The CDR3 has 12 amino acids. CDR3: CASSIQGYEQYF. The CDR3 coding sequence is TGTGCCAGCAGCATCCAGGGATACGAGCAGTACTTC.

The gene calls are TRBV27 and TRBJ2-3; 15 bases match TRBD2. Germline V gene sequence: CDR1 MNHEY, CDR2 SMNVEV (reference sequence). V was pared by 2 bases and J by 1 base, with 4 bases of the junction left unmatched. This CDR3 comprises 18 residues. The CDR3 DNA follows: TGTGCCAGCAGTTTAGAGGGACTAGCGGGGGGCGGCACAGATACGCAGTATTTT. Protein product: CASSLEGLAGGGTDTQYF.

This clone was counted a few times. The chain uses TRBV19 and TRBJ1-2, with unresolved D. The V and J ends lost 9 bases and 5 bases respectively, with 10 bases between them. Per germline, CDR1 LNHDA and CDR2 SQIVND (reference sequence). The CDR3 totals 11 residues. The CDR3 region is CASSAEYGYTF. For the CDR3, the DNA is TGTGCCAGCTCAGCGGAATATGGCTACACCTTC. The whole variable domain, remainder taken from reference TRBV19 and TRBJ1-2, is DGGITQSPKYLFRKEGQNVTLSCEQNLNHDAMYWYRQDPGQGLRLIYYSQIVNDFQKGDIAEGYSVSREKKESFPLTVTSAQKNPTAFYLCASSAEYGYTFGSGTRLTVV.

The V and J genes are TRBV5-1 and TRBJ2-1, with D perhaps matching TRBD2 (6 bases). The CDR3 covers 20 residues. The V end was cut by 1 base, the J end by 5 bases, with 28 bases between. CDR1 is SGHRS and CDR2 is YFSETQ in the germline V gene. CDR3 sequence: CASSLRIQTRRWGTHNEQFF. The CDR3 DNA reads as TGCGCCAGCAGCTTGCGAATCCAGACTAGGAGGTGGGGAACACACAATGAGCAGTTCTTC.

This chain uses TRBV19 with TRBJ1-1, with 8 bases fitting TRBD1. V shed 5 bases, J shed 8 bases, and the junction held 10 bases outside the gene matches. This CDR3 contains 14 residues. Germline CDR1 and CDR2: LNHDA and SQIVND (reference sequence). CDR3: CASSYTGGSIEAFF. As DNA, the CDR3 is TGTGCCAGTAGTTACACAGGGGGATCGATCGAAGCTTTCTTT.

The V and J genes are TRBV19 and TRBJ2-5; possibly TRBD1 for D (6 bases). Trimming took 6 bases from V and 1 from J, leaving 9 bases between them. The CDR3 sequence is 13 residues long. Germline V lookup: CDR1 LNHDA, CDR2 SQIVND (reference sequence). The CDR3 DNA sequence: TGTGCCAGTAGGGACAGTTTCCAAGAGACCCAGTACTTC. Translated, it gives CASRDSFQETQYF.

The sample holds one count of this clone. The CDR3, as DNA: TGCGCCAGCAGCCAAATGTGGGCGGGGAATCAGCCCCAGCATTTT. This encodes CASSQMWAGNQPQHF. The V gene is TRBV4-1, the J gene TRBJ1-5; D is unresolved. The V gene's germline CDR1 is MGHRA and CDR2 YSYEKL. CDR3 length: 15 residues. The V end was cut by 2 bases, the J end by 4 bases, with 12 bases between.

The CDR3 region has the DNA TGTGCCAGCAGCTTCACCTACGAGCAGTACTTC. Residues: CASSFTYEQYF. The V and J genes are TRBV7-9 and TRBJ2-7; D is unclear. The CDR3 runs to 11 residues. V was clipped by 3 bases and J by 2 bases, with 2 bases between them. Per germline, CDR1 SEHNR and CDR2 FQNEAQ (reference sequence).

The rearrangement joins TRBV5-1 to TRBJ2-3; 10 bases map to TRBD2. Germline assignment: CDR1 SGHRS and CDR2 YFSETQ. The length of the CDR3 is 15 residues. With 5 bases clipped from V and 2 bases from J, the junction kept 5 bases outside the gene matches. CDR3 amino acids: CASRFTSGITDTQYF. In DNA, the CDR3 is TGCGCCAGCAGGTTCACTAGCGGGATCACAGATACGCAGTATTTT.

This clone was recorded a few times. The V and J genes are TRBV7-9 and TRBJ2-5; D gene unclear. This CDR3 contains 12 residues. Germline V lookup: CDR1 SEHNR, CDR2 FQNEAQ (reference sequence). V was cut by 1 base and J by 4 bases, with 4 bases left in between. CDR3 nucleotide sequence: TGTGCCAGCAGCTTAGTAGTAGAGACCCAGTACTTC. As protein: CASSLVVETQYF.

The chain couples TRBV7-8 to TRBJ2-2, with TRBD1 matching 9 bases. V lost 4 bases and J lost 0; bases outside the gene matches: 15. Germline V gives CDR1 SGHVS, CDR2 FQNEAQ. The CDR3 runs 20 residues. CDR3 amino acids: CASSWGNRGRGKANTGELFF. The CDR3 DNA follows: TGTGCCAGCAGCTGGGGGAACAGGGGGCGCGGGAAAGCGAACACCGGGGAGCTGTTTTTT. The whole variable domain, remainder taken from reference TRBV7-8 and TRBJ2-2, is GAGVSQSPRYKVAKRGQDVALRCDPISGHVSLFWYQQALGQGPEFLTYFQNEAQLDKSGLPSDRFFAERPEGSVSTLKIQRTQQEDSAVYLCASSWGNRGRGKANTGELFFGEGSRLTVL.

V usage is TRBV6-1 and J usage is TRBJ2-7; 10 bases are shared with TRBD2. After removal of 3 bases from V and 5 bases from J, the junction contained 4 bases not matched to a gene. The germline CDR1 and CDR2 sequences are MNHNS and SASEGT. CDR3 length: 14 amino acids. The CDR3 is CASSEGLAFHEQYF. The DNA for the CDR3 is TGTGCCAGCAGTGAGGGACTAGCGTTCCACGAGCAGTACTTC.

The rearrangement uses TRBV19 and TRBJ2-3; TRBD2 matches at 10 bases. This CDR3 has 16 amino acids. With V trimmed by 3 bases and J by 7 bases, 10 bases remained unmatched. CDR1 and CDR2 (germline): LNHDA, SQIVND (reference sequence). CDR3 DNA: TGTGCCAGTAGTATCCCTCGGACTAGCGGTAACCATACGCAGTATTTT. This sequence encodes CASSIPRTSGNHTQYF. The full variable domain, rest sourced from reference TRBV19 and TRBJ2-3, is DGGITQSPKYLFRKEGQNVTLSCEQNLNHDAMYWYRQDPGQGLRLIYYSQIVNDFQKGDIAEGYSVSREKKESFPLTVTSAQKNPTAFYLCASSIPRTSGNHTQYFGPGTRLTVL.

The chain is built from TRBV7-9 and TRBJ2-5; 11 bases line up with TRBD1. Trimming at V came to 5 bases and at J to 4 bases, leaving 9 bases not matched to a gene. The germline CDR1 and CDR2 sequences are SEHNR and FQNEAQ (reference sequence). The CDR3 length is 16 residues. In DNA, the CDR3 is TGTGCCAGCAGCCGCCGGACAGGGGGCGATGGAGAGACCCAGTACTTC. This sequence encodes CASSRRTGGDGETQYF.

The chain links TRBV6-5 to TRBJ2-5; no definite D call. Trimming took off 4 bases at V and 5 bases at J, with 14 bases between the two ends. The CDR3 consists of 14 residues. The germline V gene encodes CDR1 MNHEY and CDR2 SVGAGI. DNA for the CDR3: TGTGCCAGCAGTTCCCCCGCGGCGTTTGAGACCCAGTACTTC. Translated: CASSSPAAFETQYF.